What follows are 26 T cell receptor beta chains derived from one specimen sequenced in a study of T-cell reconstitution after alpha-beta-depleted transplantation in children. A library of TCRbeta sequences, prepared with unique molecular identifiers, was generated. TCRdb passed the PCR reads through MiXCR, listing each CDR3 protein once. The table shows hundreds of thousands of distinct CDR3 sequences, with around 14% occurring only once. Source: PBMCs, taken before TCRalphabeta/CD19-depleted stem cell transplant. All receptors derive from a girl under 10 years old with congenital amegakaryocytic thrombocytopenia, due to receive a stem cell transplant.

About this clonotype: This sequence may be a read error, since a much larger clone differs from it by one base. V is TRBV7-2 and J is TRBJ2-7, with TRBD2 matching 8 bases. This CDR3 is built from 14 residues. Trimming at V came to 8 bases and at J to 8 bases, leaving 14 bases not matched to a gene. The germline V gene encodes CDR1 SGHTA and CDR2 FQGNSA. The CDR3 DNA sequence: TGTGCCAGCCGCCCAAAAGCGGGAGTTTCTCAGCAGTACTTC. Translated, it gives CASRPKAGVSQQYF.

This clonotype was seen many times. V gene TRBV5-1 combines with J gene TRBJ1-1; D possibly corresponds to TRBD1 (5 bases). V was pared by 0 bases and J by 5 bases, with 11 bases between. Looked up from germline, CDR1 is SGHRS and CDR2 is YFSETQ. The CDR3 is 14 amino acids. CDR3 loop: CASSLAGGRTEAFF. CDR3 nucleotides: TGCGCCAGCAGCTTGGCGGGGGGTCGGACTGAAGCTTTCTTT.

This clonotype was seen ten or more times. The rearrangement links TRBV5-1 to TRBJ2-5, with D maybe TRBD1 (5 bases). Between the trimmed V and J ends, which lost 4 bases and 2 bases, there was a span of 12 bases. Germline CDR1 is SGHRS and CDR2 is YFSETQ. This CDR3 is built from 14 residues. The CDR3 nucleotides are TGCGCCAGCAGCCAAGACAGAATTCAAGAGACCCAGTACTTC. Protein product: CASSQDRIQETQYF.

This clonotype was counted ten times or more. The chain carries TRBV20-1 and TRBJ2-3; D perhaps matches TRBD1 (7 bases). This CDR3 is 15 amino acids long. Trimming left V 0 bases short and J 3 bases short, with 13 bases between. Germline V CDR1 and CDR2: DFQATT, SNEGSKA (reference sequence). DNA of the CDR3: TGCAGTGCTAGAGATAACAGGGGAGGAACAGATACGCAGTATTTT. This codes for CSARDNRGGTDTQYF.

This clonotype was counted only a few times. V and J are TRBV7-9 and TRBJ2-1; 7 positions match TRBD1. The germline gives CDR1 SEHNR, CDR2 FQNEAQ (reference sequence). The CDR3 is 16 residues long. The V gene end was trimmed by 5 bases and the J gene end by 3 bases; junction bases not matched to a gene: 10. The CDR3 DNA reads TGTGCCAGCAGCGATCGACCGGGACAGCACTACAATGAGCAGTTCTTC. Its translation is CASSDRPGQHYNEQFF.

Remarks on this clonotype: A read error may account for a junction end that differs from germline. The chain joins TRBV12-3 or TRBV12-4 to TRBJ2-7; possibly TRBD1 for D (5 bases). The CDR3 sequence is 14 residues long. The CDR3 DNA reads TGTGTCAGCACCCGGTTCGAAGGGGCCTACGAGCAGTACTTC. This sequence encodes CVSTRFEGAYEQYF.

This clonotype has at least ten counts. The CDR3, as DNA: TGTGCCATCACCAACCAAAGCCGGGACAGGGAGGGATACGGGCAGTATTTT. Amino acid sequence: CAITNQSRDREGYGQYF. This chain joins TRBV10-3 and TRBJ2-3; the match to TRBD1 covers 9 bases. The CDR3 runs 17 residues. V lost 7 bases to trimming and J lost 11 bases; unmatched junction nucleotides: 22. Germline V gene data show CDR1 as ENHRY and CDR2 as SYGVKD.

V gene TRBV29-1 combines with J gene TRBJ2-7; TRBD1 agrees at 8 bases. The V segment lost 4 bases and the J segment 4 bases; nucleotides outside the gene matches: 15. This CDR3 has 16 amino acids. Germline CDR1 SQVTM, CDR2 ANQGSEA. The CDR3: CSVAGLGTGSGYEQYF. The CDR3 nucleotides are TGCAGCGTTGCGGGGCTCGGGACAGGCAGTGGTTACGAGCAGTACTTC.

This clonotype showed up just a few times. This chain connects TRBV20-1 to TRBJ2-3, with 13 bases lining up with TRBD2. This CDR3 has 17 residues. Unmatched junction bases numbered 11, after V lost 5 bases and J lost 3 bases. Germline loops: CDR1 DFQATT, CDR2 SNEGSKA (reference sequence). CDR3 nucleotides: TGCAGTGCTGAGCTCCGGACTAGCGGGAGTAGAACAGATACGCAGTATTTT. Translated: CSAELRTSGSRTDTQYF.

This clonotype was observed a handful of times. This chain's CDR3 is CASSLVLPNNNEQFF. The DNA of the CDR3 is TGCGCCAGCAGCTTGGTACTCCCCAACAACAATGAGCAGTTCTTC. This chain joins TRBV5-1 and TRBJ2-1; D uncertain. CDR1 and CDR2 (germline): SGHRS, YFSETQ. The CDR3 runs to 15 residues. With 0 bases removed from V and 5 bases from J, the gap between germline ends came to 12 bases.

This clonotype was detected ten times or more. The chain recombines TRBV5-1 with TRBJ2-7; D is possibly TRBD1 or TRBD2 (5 bases each). V lost 3 bases and J lost 3, with 16 bases in between. From germline, CDR1 is SGHRS and CDR2 YFSETQ. This CDR3 has 15 amino acids. CDR3 in amino acids: CASSWELGRNYEQYF. The CDR3 DNA sequence: TGCGCCAGCAGCTGGGAATTGGGACGGAACTACGAGCAGTACTTC.

This clonotype came up many times. The chain carries TRBV20-1 and TRBJ2-7, with D perhaps matching TRBD2 (5 bases). Trimming took off 6 bases at V and 3 bases at J, with 15 bases between the two ends. There are 13 residues in the CDR3. Germline-derived CDR1 and CDR2 are DFQATT and SNEGSKA (reference sequence). CDR3 loop: CSALADTYYEQYF. CDR3 bases: TGCAGTGCGCTAGCAGATACCTACTACGAGCAGTACTTC.

This clonotype was seen a few times. This sequence joins TRBV12-3 or TRBV12-4 and TRBJ2-1; 10 nucleotides line up with TRBD1. The CDR3 consists of 16 residues. Trimming cost V 6 bases and J 6 bases; bases outside gene matches: 11. This chain's CDR3 is CASRPHTGQGSNEQFF. DNA for the CDR3: TGTGCCAGCAGGCCCCACACGGGACAGGGGTCCAATGAGCAGTTCTTC.

V and J are TRBV10-3 and TRBJ2-2; 7 bases align to TRBD2. V lost 3 bases, J lost 3 bases, and 1 base stayed unmatched. The germline gives CDR1 ENHRY, CDR2 SYGVKD. This CDR3 comprises 14 residues. CDR3 protein: CAISDAGDTGELFF. For the CDR3, the DNA is TGTGCCATCAGTGACGCGGGGGACACCGGGGAGCTGTTTTTT.

This clonotype was counted only a few times. This chain links TRBV27 with TRBJ2-3, with D possibly matching TRBD2 (5 bases). The CDR3 contains 16 residues. CDR1 is MNHEY, CDR2 SMNVEV, per germline (reference sequence). The ends were cut back, 7 bases at V and 2 bases at J, with 19 bases in the middle. The CDR3: CASKRQTNLITDTQYF. The CDR3 coding sequence is TGTGCCAGCAAGCGGCAGACCAACCTCATCACAGATACGCAGTATTTT.

A few counts support this clonotype. V and J are TRBV5-1 and TRBJ2-1; perhaps TRBD2 as D (5 bases). Trimming shortened V by 0 bases and J by 7 bases, and 14 bases separated the two germline ends. The CDR3 length is 15 residues. From germline, CDR1 is SGHRS and CDR2 YFSETQ. CDR3 loop: CASSLGLQPPNEQFF. Written as DNA, the CDR3 is TGCGCCAGCAGCTTGGGACTACAGCCCCCAAATGAGCAGTTCTTC.

This clonotype was detected ten times or more. The gene calls are TRBV7-9 and TRBJ1-1; 7 bases align to TRBD1. The trim removed 5 bases at V and 1 base at J, leaving 13 bases unmatched. This CDR3 is 17 amino acids long. The germline gives CDR1 SEHNR, CDR2 FQNEAQ (reference sequence). CDR3 coding DNA: TGTGCCAGCAGCCGAACCACAGGCCAGGGGGGGAACACTGAAGCTTTCTTT. Its translation is CASSRTTGQGGNTEAFF.

This clonotype was found once. The chain couples TRBV15 to TRBJ2-7, with TRBD2 identical over 11 bases. The V gene end was trimmed by 3 bases and the J gene end by 5 bases; junction bases not matched to a gene: 3. This CDR3 is built from 14 residues. From germline, CDR1 is LNHNV and CDR2 YYDKDF (reference sequence). For the CDR3, the DNA is TGTGCCACCAGCAGGACTAGCGGGATCCACGAGCAGTACTTC. Protein: CATSRTSGIHEQYF.

This clonotype was seen many times. V is TRBV12-3 or TRBV12-4 and J is TRBJ2-3, with 7 bases matching TRBD2. V lost 7 bases to trimming and J lost 5 bases; unmatched junction nucleotides: 6. This CDR3 has 13 amino acids. CDR3 nucleotide sequence: TGTGCCAGCACCCCGCGGACTAGAGATACGCAGTATTTT. Protein product: CASTPRTRDTQYF.

In its sample, this clonotype was seen a few times. Given the absence of the conserved phenylalanine or tryptophan at the CDR3 end, a read error is likely. The DNA is omitted, as the CDR3 cannot be located on it reliably, and the CDR3 follows TCRdb's listing. J is TRBJ2-3 and V is TRBV20-1; the D segment call TRBD1 is taken from the table without a DNA check. Ends included, the CDR3 has 12 residues. Germline V CDR1 and CDR2: DFQATT, SNEGSKA (reference sequence). The CDR3 region is CSARTPGKEWVP.

The rearrangement links TRBV7-8 to TRBJ2-1, with TRBD2 matching 8 bases. Looked up from germline, CDR1 is SGHVS and CDR2 is FQNEAQ. V shed 5 bases and J 6 bases; nucleotides not matched to a gene: 3. The CDR3 spans 13 residues. The CDR3 protein is CASSRTSGNEQFF. DNA of the CDR3: TGTGCCAGCAGCCGAACTAGCGGCAATGAGCAGTTCTTC.

Many counts were recorded for this clonotype. This chain connects TRBV12-3 or TRBV12-4 to TRBJ1-6; 7 positions match TRBD1. V dropped 6 bases and J dropped 5; count of bases not matched to a gene: 4. The CDR3 has 14 residues. The CDR3 region is CASSLRGNNSPLHF. CDR3 in DNA: TGTGCCAGCAGCCTCAGGGGGAATAATTCACCCCTCCACTTT.

This clonotype was recorded at least ten times. V usage is TRBV12-3 or TRBV12-4 and J usage is TRBJ2-5, with a weak D call TRBD2 (5 bases). This CDR3 is 14 amino acids long. The V and J ends lost 6 bases and 7 bases respectively, with 18 bases between them. This chain's CDR3 is CASSRGAWAGTQYF. The CDR3 DNA reads as TGTGCCAGCAGCCGGGGAGCCTGGGCGGGGACCCAGTACTTC.

The sample holds a few counts of this clonotype. The chain carries TRBV20-1 and TRBJ2-1; TRBD2 matches 9 bases. Unmatched junction bases numbered 10, after V lost 5 bases and J lost 8 bases. Germline-derived CDR1 and CDR2 are DFQATT and SNEGSKA (reference sequence). The CDR3 length is 14 residues. The CDR3 region is CSAPLRGRGDEQFF. The CDR3 region has the DNA TGCAGTGCTCCCTTACGCGGGAGGGGTGATGAGCAGTTCTTC.

The CDR3 spells CSVKQGANGNTIYF. The CDR3 region has the DNA TGCAGCGTTAAACAGGGGGCGAATGGAAACACCATATATTTT. The gene calls are TRBV29-1 and TRBJ1-3, with 9 bases lining up with TRBD1. Germline trimming cut 5 bases from V and 3 bases from J; bases unmatched to any gene: 5. The germline CDR1 and CDR2 sequences are SQVTM and ANQGSEA. This CDR3 is built from 14 residues.

In this sample, this clonotype turned up a few times. This chain uses TRBV12-3 or TRBV12-4 with TRBJ2-5, with D uncertain. Trimming took 2 bases from V and 4 from J, leaving 8 bases between them. CDR3 length equals 13 residues. CDR3 sequence reads: CASSLPDGETQYF. The DNA for the CDR3 is TGTGCCAGCAGTTTACCGGACGGAGAGACCCAGTACTTC.